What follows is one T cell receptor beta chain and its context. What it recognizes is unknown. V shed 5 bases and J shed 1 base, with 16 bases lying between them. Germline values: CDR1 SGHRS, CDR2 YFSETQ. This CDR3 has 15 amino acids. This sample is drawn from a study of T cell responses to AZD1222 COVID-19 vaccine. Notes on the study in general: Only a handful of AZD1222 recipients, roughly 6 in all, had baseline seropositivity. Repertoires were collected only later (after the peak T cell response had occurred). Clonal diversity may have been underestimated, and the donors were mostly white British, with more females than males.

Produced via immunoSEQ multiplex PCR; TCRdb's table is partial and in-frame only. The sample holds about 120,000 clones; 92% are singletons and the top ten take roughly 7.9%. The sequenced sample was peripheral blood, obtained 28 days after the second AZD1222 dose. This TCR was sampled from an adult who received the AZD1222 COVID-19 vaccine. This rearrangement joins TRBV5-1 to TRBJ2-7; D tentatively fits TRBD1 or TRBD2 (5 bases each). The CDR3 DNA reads TGCGCCAGCAGTTCTCAGCCAGGGAGTTCCTACGAGCAGTACTTC. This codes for CASSSQPGSSYEQYF. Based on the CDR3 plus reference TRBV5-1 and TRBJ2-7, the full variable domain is KAGVTQTPRYLIKTRGQQVTLSCSPISGHRSVSWYQQTPGQGLQFLFEYFSETQRNKGNFPGRFSGRQFSNSRSEMNVSTLELGDSALYLCASSSQPGSSYEQYFGPGTRLTVT.